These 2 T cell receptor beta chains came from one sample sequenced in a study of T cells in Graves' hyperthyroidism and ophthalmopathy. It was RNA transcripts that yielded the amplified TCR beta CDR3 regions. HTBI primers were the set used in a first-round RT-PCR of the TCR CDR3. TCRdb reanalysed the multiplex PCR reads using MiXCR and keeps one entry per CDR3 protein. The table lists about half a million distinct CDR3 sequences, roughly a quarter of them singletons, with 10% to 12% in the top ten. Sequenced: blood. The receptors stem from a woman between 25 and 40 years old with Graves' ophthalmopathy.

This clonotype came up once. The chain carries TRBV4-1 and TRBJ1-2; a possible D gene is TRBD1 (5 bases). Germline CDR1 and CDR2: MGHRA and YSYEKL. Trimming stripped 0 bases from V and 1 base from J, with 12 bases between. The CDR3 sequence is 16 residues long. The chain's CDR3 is CASSQDSLGLNYGYTF. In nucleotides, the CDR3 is TGCGCCAGCAGCCAAGATAGTCTGGGGCTTAACTATGGCTACACCTTC.

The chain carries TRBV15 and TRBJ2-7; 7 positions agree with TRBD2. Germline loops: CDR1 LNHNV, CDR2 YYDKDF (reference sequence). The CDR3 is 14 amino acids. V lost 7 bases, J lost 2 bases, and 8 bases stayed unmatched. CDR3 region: CATTRGEGAYEQYF. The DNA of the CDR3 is TGTGCCACCACCCGGGGGGAAGGAGCCTACGAGCAGTACTTC.